This T cell receptor (beta chain) was documented in a study of graft-versus-host responses after intestinal transplantation. Study at large: Among the recipients, all got anti-thymocyte globulin induction and then tacrolimus and steroids for around 3 years.

Using immunoSEQ multiplex PCR, the repertoire was profiled, and TCRdb retains in-frame clones only, with some absent. The table has about 77,000 clones, 92% seen once. Study-level points and caveats: GvH clones were found in recipient marrow; some appeared first in ileum or blood.

For this clone: Its matching antigen is unknown.

This CDR3 is built from 16 residues. Germline CDR1 SGDLS, CDR2 YYNGEE. Trimming pared 0 bases from V and 2 bases from J, leaving 13 bases between. Material: PBMCs, obtained 98 days after intestinal transplantation. The rearrangement links TRBV9 to TRBJ2-3, with D possibly matching TRBD2 (6 bases). The origin of this receptor is a human patient who received an intestinal transplant, so some T cells may come from the graft donor. The CDR3 DNA is TGTGCCAGCAGCGTAGCATGGGGGGTTGACACAGATACGCAGTATTTT. This translates into CASSVAWGVDTDTQYF.